The 23 T cell receptor beta chains reported below all come from one sample, sequenced in a study of OX40 agonist ivuxolimab in advanced cancers. Only in-frame clones appear in the TCRdb table, and some are missing; sequencing was by immunoSEQ multiplex PCR. The profile shows 65,000 to 90,000 clones, approximately 89% of them singletons. Sequenced material: CD4+ or CD8+ T cells sorted from blood, taken in a trial of the OX40 agonist ivuxolimab. The receptors stem from an adult with an advanced solid tumor such as melanoma, head and neck, liver or kidney cancer.

CDR3 in amino acids: CASTLVSQNEKLFF. The CDR3 coding sequence is TGTGCCAGCACCCTCGTCTCCCAGAATGAAAAACTGTTTTTT. This sequence joins TRBV7-9 and TRBJ1-4; D gene unclear. The CDR3 runs to 14 residues. Trimming left V 7 bases short and J 5 bases short, with 14 bases between. Germline values: CDR1 SEHNR, CDR2 FQNEAQ (reference sequence).

The chain has TRBV30 and TRBJ1-5; D may be TRBD1 (5 bases). From germline, CDR1 is GTSNPN and CDR2 SVGIG (reference sequence). The CDR3 length is 14 residues. Trimming removed 2 bases from V and 5 bases from J, with 13 bases in between. DNA of the CDR3: TGTGCCTGGAGTAGGTCGGCAGGGTATCAGCCCCAGCATTTT. Protein sequence: CAWSRSAGYQPQHF.

This chain links TRBV2 with TRBJ1-2; D gene unclear. The CDR3 sequence is 13 residues long. V shed 5 bases and J shed 1 base, with 8 bases lying between them. Germline V gene data show CDR1 as SNHLY and CDR2 as FYNNEI. The CDR3 region has the DNA TGTGCCAGCAGTCACACGGATAACTATGGCTACACCTTC. It encodes CASSHTDNYGYTF.

The gene calls are TRBV9 and TRBJ1-3; 8 bases line up with TRBD1. CDR1 and CDR2 from the germline V gene are SGDLS and YYNGEE. CDR3 length: 14 residues. V lost 4 bases to trimming and J lost 4 bases; unmatched junction nucleotides: 4. CDR3 amino acids: CASSLQGGGNTIYF. The CDR3 DNA follows: TGTGCCAGCAGCTTACAGGGGGGCGGAAACACCATATATTTT. Full variable domain (missing parts from reference TRBV9 and TRBJ1-3): DSGVTQTPKHLITATGQRVTLRCSPRSGDLSVYWYQQSLDQGLQFLIQYYNGEERAKGNILERFSAQQFPDLHSELNLSSLELGDSALYFCASSLQGGGNTIYFGEGSWLTVV.

The rearrangement uses TRBV5-4 and TRBJ1-1, with D unclear. In germline, CDR1 is SGHNT, CDR2 YYREEE (reference sequence). CDR3 length equals 14 residues. V was clipped by 0 bases and J by 1 base, with 7 bases between them. The CDR3 sequence: CASSLGQRNTEAFF. CDR3 in DNA: TGTGCCAGCAGCTTGGGGCAGCGGAACACTGAAGCTTTCTTT.

The V call is TRBV4-1, the J call TRBJ2-7; 7 nucleotides match TRBD2. The junction had 11 bases not matched to a gene; V was cut back by 0 bases and J by 3 bases. The germline gives CDR1 MGHRA, CDR2 YSYEKL. This CDR3 contains 17 residues. The CDR3 loop reads CASSQETLLLADYEQYF. In DNA, the CDR3 is TGCGCCAGCAGCCAAGAAACCCTTCTCCTAGCGGACTACGAGCAGTACTTC.

The chain couples TRBV7-2 to TRBJ2-3, with TRBD2 matching over 10 bases. CDR1 and CDR2 (germline): SGHTA, FQGNSA. Germline trimming cut 5 bases from V and 4 bases from J; bases unmatched to any gene: 9. The CDR3 is 16 residues long. DNA of the CDR3: TGTGCCAGCAGCCCAGCGGGGGGGCCTCTCGCAGATACGCAGTATTTT. Amino acids: CASSPAGGPLADTQYF.

The CDR3 sequence is CASTGGGRAEQYF. CDR3 nucleotides: TGTGCCAGCACCGGTGGCGGGAGGGCCGAGCAGTACTTC. The chain is built from TRBV28 and TRBJ2-7, with 9 bases aligning to TRBD2. In germline, CDR1 is MDHEN, CDR2 SYDVKM. CDR3 length: 13 amino acids. The V gene end was trimmed by 7 bases and the J gene end by 6 bases; junction bases not matched to a gene: 7.

A word on this clone: One end of the junction does not line up with germline, which may come from a read error. The chain carries TRBV5-1 and TRBJ2-5; 8 nucleotides line up with TRBD1. In germline, CDR1 is SGHRS, CDR2 YFSETQ. The CDR3 sequence is 14 residues long. As DNA, the CDR3 is TGCGCCAGCAAACCTGACAGGGGCCAAGGGACCCAGTACTTC. Amino acid sequence: CASKPDRGQGTQYF.

The CDR3 DNA is TGTGCCAGCAGTTCGGGGACAGAGGACTATGGCTACACCTTC. Translating it yields CASSSGTEDYGYTF. This chain uses TRBV27 with TRBJ1-2, with TRBD1 matching 7 bases. The germline V gene encodes CDR1 MNHEY and CDR2 SMNVEV (reference sequence). Trimming removed 4 bases from V and 3 bases from J; junction bases left unmatched: 5. There are 14 residues in the CDR3.

This clone is a singleton in its sample. The J gene is TRBJ2-5, the V gene TRBV28, with D maybe TRBD1 (6 bases). The germline V gene encodes CDR1 MDHEN and CDR2 SYDVKM. V was cut by 5 bases and J by 2 bases, with 15 bases left in between. The CDR3 sequence is 15 residues long. This CDR3 is CASSPSGARQETQYF. The CDR3 DNA reads TGTGCCAGCAGTCCCTCAGGGGCGAGGCAAGAGACCCAGTACTTC.

This clone came up a few times. The V call is TRBV2, the J call TRBJ1-5, with D uncertain. This CDR3 contains 15 residues. From germline, CDR1 is SNHLY and CDR2 FYNNEI. Deletions cut 1 base from V and 6 bases from J, with 13 bases between. CDR3 sequence reads: CASSEGVQIIQPQHF. CDR3 DNA: TGTGCCAGCAGTGAAGGAGTGCAGATTATTCAGCCCCAGCATTTT.

The V gene is TRBV10-3, the J gene TRBJ2-2; 9 nucleotides align to TRBD2. V dropped 8 bases and J dropped 0; count of bases not matched to a gene: 10. The germline V gene has CDR1 ENHRY and CDR2 SYGVKD. The CDR3 length is 17 residues. The CDR3 bases are TGTGCCATCTCGATGGAGGCGGGAGGGTCGAACACCGGGGAGCTGTTTTTT. It codes for CAISMEAGGSNTGELFF.

This chain links TRBV6-5 with TRBJ1-2; 8 bases are a match to TRBD1. Trimming removed 5 bases from V and 4 bases from J; junction bases left unmatched: 3. Germline CDR1 and CDR2: MNHEY and SVGAGI. The CDR3 is made up of 13 amino acids. CDR3 DNA: TGTGCCAGCAGTGGACAGGGATTCTATGGCTACACCTTC. The encoded protein is CASSGQGFYGYTF.

The gene calls are TRBV4-1 and TRBJ1-2; 8 nucleotides align to TRBD1. The ends lost 0 bases at V and 4 bases at J; junction bases unmatched: 4. The V gene's germline CDR1 is MGHRA and CDR2 YSYEKL. This CDR3 spans 15 amino acids. This chain's CDR3 is CASSQDSGQAYGYTF. The CDR3 DNA reads as TGCGCCAGCAGCCAAGATTCGGGACAGGCCTATGGCTACACCTTC.

The chain uses TRBV19 and TRBJ2-1; possible D gene TRBD2, 5 bases. There are 16 residues in the CDR3. The germline gives CDR1 LNHDA, CDR2 SQIVND (reference sequence). V gave up 4 bases and J gave up 5 bases, with 18 bases separating them. CDR3 loop: CASSKDSPIRNNEQFF. CDR3 sequence (DNA): TGTGCCAGTAGTAAGGACTCCCCGATCCGAAACAATGAGCAGTTCTTC.

The chain combines TRBV10-3 with TRBJ2-3; D is unresolved. Trimming cost V 2 bases and J 2 bases, with 11 bases left between them. CDR1 is ENHRY and CDR2 is SYGVKD in the germline V gene. CDR3 length equals 15 residues. The CDR3 protein is CAISEGLPFTDTQYF. In DNA form, the CDR3 reads TGTGCCATCAGTGAGGGCCTACCATTCACAGATACGCAGTATTTT.

This clone has a single count. The rearrangement links TRBV5-1 to TRBJ1-4; TRBD1 matches at 9 bases. Germline V gene data show CDR1 as SGHRS and CDR2 as YFSETQ. Trimming cost V 5 bases and J 6 bases; bases outside gene matches: 5. The CDR3 is 14 residues long. CDR3: CASSSDRGDEKLFF. The CDR3 DNA follows: TGCGCCAGCAGTTCGGACAGGGGTGATGAAAAACTGTTTTTT. Full variable domain (outside the CDR3, taken from reference TRBV5-1 and TRBJ1-4): KAGVTQTPRYLIKTRGQQVTLSCSPISGHRSVSWYQQTPGQGLQFLFEYFSETQRNKGNFPGRFSGRQFSNSRSEMNVSTLELGDSALYLCASSSDRGDEKLFFGSGTQLSVL.

The V call is TRBV5-1, the J call TRBJ2-7; 8 nucleotides agree with TRBD2. Germline V lookup: CDR1 SGHRS, CDR2 YFSETQ. V gave up 1 base and J gave up 5 bases; unmatched junction bases: 8. The CDR3 totals 15 residues. The CDR3 DNA sequence: TGCGCCAGCAGCTTGAAGACGGGAGGGCCTAACGAGCAGTACTTC. Encoded protein: CASSLKTGGPNEQYF.

The rearrangement links TRBV5-1 to TRBJ2-1, with no clear D. From germline, CDR1 is SGHRS and CDR2 YFSETQ. Deletions cut 8 bases from V and 5 bases from J, with 17 bases between. The CDR3 sequence is 14 residues long. The CDR3 is CASGAGAANNEQFF. The CDR3 DNA follows: TGCGCCAGTGGAGCCGGAGCAGCCAACAATGAGCAGTTCTTC.

A word on this clone: This same CDR3 is encoded by further DNA sequences in the sample. V gene TRBV19 combines with J gene TRBJ2-4; D tentatively reads TRBD1 or TRBD2 (6 bases each). The CDR3 is made up of 13 amino acids. Germline values: CDR1 LNHDA, CDR2 SQIVND (reference sequence). With 7 bases removed from V and 1 base from J, the gap between germline ends came to 8 bases. The DNA of the CDR3 is TGTGCCAGTATGGGGGGCGCCAAAAACATTCAGTACTTC. It yields the protein CASMGGAKNIQYF.

This clone was seen a few times. The chain carries TRBV6-1 and TRBJ1-1; maybe TRBD1 (5 bases). This CDR3 is built from 11 residues. Germline CDR1 reads MNHNS; CDR2 reads SASEGT. V was clipped by 10 bases and J by 3 bases, with 9 bases between them. The CDR3 loop is CATTGHTEAFF. DNA for the CDR3: TGTGCCACCACAGGACACACTGAAGCTTTCTTT.

The chain employs TRBV15 and TRBJ1-6; D gene ambiguous. CDR3 length: 14 residues. Germline CDR1 and CDR2: LNHNV and YYDKDF (reference sequence). Deletions cut 5 bases from V and 9 bases from J, with 14 bases between. The CDR3 reads CATSVRQEGSPLHF. The CDR3 DNA sequence: TGTGCCACCAGCGTCAGGCAGGAGGGTTCACCCCTCCACTTT. Full variable domain (remainder filled in from reference TRBV15 and TRBJ1-6): DAMVIQNPRYQVTQFGKPVTLSCSQTLNHNVMYWYQQKSSQAPKLLFHYYDKDFNNEADTPDNFQSRRPNTSFCFLDIRSPGLGDTAMYLCATSVRQEGSPLHFGNGTRLTVT.